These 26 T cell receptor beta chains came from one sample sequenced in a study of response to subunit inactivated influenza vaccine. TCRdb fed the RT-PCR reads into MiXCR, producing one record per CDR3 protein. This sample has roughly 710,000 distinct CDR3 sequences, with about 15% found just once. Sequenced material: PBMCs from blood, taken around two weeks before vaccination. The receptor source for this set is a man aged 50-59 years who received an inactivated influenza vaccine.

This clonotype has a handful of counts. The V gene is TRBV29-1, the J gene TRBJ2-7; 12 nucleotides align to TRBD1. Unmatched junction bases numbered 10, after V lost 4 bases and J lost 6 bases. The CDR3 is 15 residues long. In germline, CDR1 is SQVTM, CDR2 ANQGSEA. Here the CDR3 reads CSVGEGTGGRSEQYF. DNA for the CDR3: TGCAGCGTTGGGGAGGGGACAGGGGGCCGGAGCGAGCAGTACTTC.

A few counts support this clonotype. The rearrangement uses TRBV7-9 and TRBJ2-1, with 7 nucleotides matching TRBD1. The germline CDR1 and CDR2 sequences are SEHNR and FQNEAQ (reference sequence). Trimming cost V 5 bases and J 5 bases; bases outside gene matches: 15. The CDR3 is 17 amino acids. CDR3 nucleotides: TGTGCCAGCAGCCCCCGGGCCCCGGGACAGTCCGACAATGAGCAGTTCTTC. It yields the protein CASSPRAPGQSDNEQFF.

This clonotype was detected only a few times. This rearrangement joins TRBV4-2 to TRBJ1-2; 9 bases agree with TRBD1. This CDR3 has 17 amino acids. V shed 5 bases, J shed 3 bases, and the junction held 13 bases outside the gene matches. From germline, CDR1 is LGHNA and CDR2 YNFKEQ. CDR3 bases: TGTGCCAGCAGCGGTAGGATGTACAGGGGGCCAGACTATGGCTACACCTTC. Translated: CASSGRMYRGPDYGYTF.

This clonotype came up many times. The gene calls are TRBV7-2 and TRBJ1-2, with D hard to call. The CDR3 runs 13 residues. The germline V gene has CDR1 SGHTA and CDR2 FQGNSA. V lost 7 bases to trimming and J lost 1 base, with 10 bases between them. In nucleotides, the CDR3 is TGTGCCAGCACCGGGTCGATTAACTATGGCTACACCTTC. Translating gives CASTGSINYGYTF.

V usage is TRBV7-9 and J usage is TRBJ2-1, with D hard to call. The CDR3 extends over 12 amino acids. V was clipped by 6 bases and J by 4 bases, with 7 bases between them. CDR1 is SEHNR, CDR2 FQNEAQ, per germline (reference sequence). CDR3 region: CASSWPYNEQFF. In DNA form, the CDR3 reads TGTGCCAGCAGTTGGCCGTACAATGAGCAGTTCTTC.

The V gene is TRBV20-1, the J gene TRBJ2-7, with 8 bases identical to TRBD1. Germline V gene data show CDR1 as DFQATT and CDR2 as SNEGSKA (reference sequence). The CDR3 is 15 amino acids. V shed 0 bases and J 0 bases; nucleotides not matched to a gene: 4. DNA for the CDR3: TGCAGTGCTAGAGAGGTGACAGGGGACTCCTACGAGCAGTACTTC. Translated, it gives CSAREVTGDSYEQYF.

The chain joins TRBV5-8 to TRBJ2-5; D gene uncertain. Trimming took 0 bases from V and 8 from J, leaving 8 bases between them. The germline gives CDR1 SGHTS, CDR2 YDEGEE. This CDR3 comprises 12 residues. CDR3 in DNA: TGTGCCAGCAGCTTGGTGTCCGCCACCCAGTACTTC. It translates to CASSLVSATQYF.

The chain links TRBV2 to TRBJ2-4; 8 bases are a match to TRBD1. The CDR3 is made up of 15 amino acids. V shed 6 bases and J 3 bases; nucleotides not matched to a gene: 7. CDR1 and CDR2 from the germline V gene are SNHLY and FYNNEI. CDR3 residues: CASSRTGPDKNIQYF. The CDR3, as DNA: TGTGCCAGCAGCCGGACAGGGCCGGACAAAAACATTCAGTACTTC.

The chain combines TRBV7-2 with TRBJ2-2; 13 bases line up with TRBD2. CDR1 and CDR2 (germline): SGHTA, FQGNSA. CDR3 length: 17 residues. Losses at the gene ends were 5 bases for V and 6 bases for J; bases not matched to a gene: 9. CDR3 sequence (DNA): TGTGCCAGCAGCCGAGATGGGACTAGCGGGGCGTCCGGGGAGCTGTTTTTT. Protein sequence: CASSRDGTSGASGELFF.

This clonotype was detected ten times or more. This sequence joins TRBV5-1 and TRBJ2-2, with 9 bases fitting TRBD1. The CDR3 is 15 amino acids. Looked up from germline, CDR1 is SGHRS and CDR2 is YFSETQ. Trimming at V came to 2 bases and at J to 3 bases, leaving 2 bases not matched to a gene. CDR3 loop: CASSLQGADTGELFF. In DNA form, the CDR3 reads TGCGCCAGCAGCTTACAGGGGGCTGACACCGGGGAGCTGTTTTTT.

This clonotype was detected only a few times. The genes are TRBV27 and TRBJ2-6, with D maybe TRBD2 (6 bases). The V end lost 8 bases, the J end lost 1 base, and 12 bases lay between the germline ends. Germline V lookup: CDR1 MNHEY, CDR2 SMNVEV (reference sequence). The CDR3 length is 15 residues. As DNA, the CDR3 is TGTGCCAGCCGAGGTGGGGGGTCTGGGGCCAACGTCCTGACTTTC. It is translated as CASRGGGSGANVLTF.

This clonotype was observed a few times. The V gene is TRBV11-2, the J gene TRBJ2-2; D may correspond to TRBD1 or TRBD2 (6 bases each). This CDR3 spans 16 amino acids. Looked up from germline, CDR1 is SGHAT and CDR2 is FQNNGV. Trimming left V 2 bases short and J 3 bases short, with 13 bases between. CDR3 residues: CASSLSRGTYTGELFF. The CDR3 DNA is TGTGCCAGCAGCTTAAGTAGGGGGACTTACACCGGGGAGCTGTTTTTT. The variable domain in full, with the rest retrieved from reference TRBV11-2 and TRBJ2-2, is EAGVAQSPRYKIIEKRQSVAFWCNPISGHATLYWYQQILGQGPKLLIQFQNNGVVDDSQLPKDRFSAERLKGVDSTLKIQPAKLEDSAVYLCASSLSRGTYTGELFFGEGSRLTVL.

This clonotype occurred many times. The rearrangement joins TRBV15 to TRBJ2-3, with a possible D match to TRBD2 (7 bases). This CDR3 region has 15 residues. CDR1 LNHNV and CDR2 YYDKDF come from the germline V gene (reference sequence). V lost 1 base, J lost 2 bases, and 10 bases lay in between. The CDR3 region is CATSRGGGLTDTQYF. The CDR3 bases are TGTGCCACCAGCAGAGGCGGGGGCCTCACAGATACGCAGTATTTT.

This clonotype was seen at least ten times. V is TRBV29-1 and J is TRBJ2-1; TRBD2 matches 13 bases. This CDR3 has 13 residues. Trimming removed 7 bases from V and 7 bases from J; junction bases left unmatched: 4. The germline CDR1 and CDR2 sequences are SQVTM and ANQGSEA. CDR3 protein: CSATSGRVNEQFF. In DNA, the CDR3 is TGCAGCGCAACTAGCGGGAGGGTTAATGAGCAGTTCTTC.

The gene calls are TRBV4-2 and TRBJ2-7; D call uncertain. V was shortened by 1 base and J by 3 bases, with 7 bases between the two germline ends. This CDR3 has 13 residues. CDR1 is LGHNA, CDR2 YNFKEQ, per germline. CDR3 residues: CASSQVIFYEQYF. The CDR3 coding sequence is TGTGCCAGCAGCCAAGTTATCTTCTACGAGCAGTACTTC.

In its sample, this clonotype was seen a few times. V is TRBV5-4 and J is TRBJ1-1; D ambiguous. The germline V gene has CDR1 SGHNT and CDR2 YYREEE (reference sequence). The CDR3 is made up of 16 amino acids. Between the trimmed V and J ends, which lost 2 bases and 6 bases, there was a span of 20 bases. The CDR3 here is CASSLYRLGMVAEAFF. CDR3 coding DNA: TGTGCCAGCAGCTTATACAGATTGGGGATGGTCGCTGAAGCTTTCTTT.

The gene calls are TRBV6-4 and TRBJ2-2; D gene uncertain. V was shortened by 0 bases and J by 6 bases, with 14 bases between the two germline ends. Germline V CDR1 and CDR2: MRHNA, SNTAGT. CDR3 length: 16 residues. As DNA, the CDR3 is TGTGCCAGCAGTGACTCCCCGGGTGTTCATTCCGGGGAGCTGTTTTTT. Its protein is CASSDSPGVHSGELFF.

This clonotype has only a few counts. CDR3 loop: CASSLPAGSPLHF. CDR3 in DNA: TGTGCCAGCAGCTTACCCGCGGGTTCACCCCTCCACTTT. V gene TRBV7-9 combines with J gene TRBJ1-6; D is unresolved. Trimming took 2 bases from V and 9 from J, leaving 8 bases between them. Germline V gene lookup returns CDR1 SEHNR and CDR2 FQNEAQ (reference sequence). CDR3 length: 13 residues.

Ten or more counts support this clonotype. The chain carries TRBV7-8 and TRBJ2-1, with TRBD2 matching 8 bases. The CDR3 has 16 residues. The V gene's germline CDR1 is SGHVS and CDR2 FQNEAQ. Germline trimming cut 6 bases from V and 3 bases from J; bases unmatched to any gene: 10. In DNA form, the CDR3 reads TGTGCCAGCAGTGTCCCAGTAGCGGGATACTACAATGAGCAGTTCTTC. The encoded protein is CASSVPVAGYYNEQFF.

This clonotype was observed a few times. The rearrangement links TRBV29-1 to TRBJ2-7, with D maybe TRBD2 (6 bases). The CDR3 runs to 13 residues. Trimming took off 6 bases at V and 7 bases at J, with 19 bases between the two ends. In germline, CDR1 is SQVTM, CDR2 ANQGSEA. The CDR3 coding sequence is TGCAGCGTGAAGTTTGCGGGGAGGTGGGAGCAGTACTTC. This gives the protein CSVKFAGRWEQYF.

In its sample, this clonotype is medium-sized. The CDR3 DNA reads as TGTGCCAGCAGTTTATGGCGCCGGGGGGTCGAGCAGTACTTC. Protein sequence: CASSLWRRGVEQYF. The chain uses TRBV28 and TRBJ2-7; 7 nucleotides agree with TRBD2. From germline, CDR1 is MDHEN and CDR2 SYDVKM. CDR3 length: 14 amino acids. V lost 0 bases to trimming and J lost 6 bases; unmatched junction nucleotides: 5.

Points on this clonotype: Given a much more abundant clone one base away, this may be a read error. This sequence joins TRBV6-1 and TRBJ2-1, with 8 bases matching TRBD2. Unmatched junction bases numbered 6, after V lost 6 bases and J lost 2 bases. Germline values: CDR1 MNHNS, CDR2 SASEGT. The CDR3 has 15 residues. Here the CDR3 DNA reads TGTGCCAGCAGCCGAAGCGGGAGCCCCTACAATGAGCAGTTCTTC. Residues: CASSRSGSPYNEQFF.

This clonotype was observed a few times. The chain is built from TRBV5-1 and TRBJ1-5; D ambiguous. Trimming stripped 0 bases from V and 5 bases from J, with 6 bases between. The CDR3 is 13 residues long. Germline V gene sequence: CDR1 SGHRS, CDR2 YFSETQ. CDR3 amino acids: CASSLAPDQPQHF. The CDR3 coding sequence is TGCGCCAGCAGCTTGGCTCCCGATCAGCCCCAGCATTTT.

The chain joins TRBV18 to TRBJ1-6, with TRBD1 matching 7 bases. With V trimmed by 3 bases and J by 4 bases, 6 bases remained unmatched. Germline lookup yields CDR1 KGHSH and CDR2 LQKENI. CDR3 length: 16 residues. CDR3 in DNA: TGTGCCAGCTCACCTCGGGACAGAGCATATAATTCACCCCTCCACTTT. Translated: CASSPRDRAYNSPLHF.

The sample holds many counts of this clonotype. CDR3 loop: CASSTNRGQETQYF. The CDR3 nucleotides are TGTGCCAGCAGTACCAACAGGGGCCAAGAGACCCAGTACTTC. The gene calls are TRBV12-3 or TRBV12-4 and TRBJ2-5; 7 nucleotides align to TRBD1. V dropped 5 bases and J dropped 1; count of bases not matched to a gene: 4. The CDR3 runs to 14 residues.

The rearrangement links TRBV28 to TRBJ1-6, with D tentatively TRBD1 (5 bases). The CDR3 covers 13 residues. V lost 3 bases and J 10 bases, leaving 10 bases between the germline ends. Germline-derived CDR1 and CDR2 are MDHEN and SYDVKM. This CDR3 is CASSFQGTSPLHF. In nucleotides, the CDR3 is TGTGCCAGCAGTTTCCAGGGAACCTCACCCCTCCACTTT.